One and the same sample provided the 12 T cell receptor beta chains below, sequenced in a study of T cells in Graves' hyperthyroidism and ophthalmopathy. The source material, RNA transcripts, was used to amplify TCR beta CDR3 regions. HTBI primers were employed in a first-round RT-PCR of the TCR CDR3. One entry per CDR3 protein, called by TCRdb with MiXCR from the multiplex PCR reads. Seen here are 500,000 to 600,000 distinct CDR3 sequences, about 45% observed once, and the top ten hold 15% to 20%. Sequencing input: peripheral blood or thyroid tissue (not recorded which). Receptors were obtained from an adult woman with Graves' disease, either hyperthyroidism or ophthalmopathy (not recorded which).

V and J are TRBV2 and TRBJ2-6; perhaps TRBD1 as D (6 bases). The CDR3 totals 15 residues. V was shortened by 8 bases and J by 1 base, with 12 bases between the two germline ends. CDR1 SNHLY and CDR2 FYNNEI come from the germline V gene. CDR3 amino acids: CASRRGGSGANVLTF. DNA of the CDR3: TGTGCCAGCCGCAGGGGTGGTTCTGGGGCCAACGTCCTGACTTTC.

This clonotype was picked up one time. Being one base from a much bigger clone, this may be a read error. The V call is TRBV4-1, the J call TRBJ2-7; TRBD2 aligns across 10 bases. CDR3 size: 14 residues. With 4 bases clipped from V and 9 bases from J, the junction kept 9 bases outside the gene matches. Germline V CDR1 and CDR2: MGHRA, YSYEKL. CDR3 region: CASSLLLAGNGQYF. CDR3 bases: TGCGCCAGCAGCCTGTTACTAGCGGGAAACGGGCAGTACTTC.

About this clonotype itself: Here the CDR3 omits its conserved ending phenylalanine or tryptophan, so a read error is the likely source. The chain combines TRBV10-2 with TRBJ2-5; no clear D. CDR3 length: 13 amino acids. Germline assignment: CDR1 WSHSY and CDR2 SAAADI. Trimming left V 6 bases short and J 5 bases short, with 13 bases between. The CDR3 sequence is CASRGMVDETQYL. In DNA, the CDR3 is TGCGCCAGCAGGGGCATGGTGGATGAGACCCAGTACCTC.

The chain's CDR3 is CAISESGGNTF. CDR3 nucleotide sequence: TGTGCCATCAGTGAGTCAGGGGGCAACACCTTC. V gene TRBV10-3 combines with J gene TRBJ1-2; 7 bases match TRBD1. Germline V lookup: CDR1 ENHRY, CDR2 SYGVKD. This CDR3 comprises 11 residues. V dropped 0 bases and J dropped 12; count of bases not matched to a gene: 1.

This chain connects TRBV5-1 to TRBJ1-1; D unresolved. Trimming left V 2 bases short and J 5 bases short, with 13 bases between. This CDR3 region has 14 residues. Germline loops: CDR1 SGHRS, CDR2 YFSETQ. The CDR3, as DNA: TGCGCCAGCAGCTTAAAGGAGGACTTAACTGAAGCTTTCTTT. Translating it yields CASSLKEDLTEAFF.

DNA for the CDR3: TGTGCCACCGACGCAAGGGGGGATAGGGACACTGAAGCTTTCTTT. This gives the protein CATDARGDRDTEAFF. The J gene is TRBJ1-1, the V gene TRBV19, with a weak D call TRBD1 (6 bases). V was cut by 10 bases and J by 3 bases, with 21 bases left in between. The CDR3 extends over 15 amino acids. CDR1 and CDR2 from the germline V gene are LNHDA and SQIVND (reference sequence).

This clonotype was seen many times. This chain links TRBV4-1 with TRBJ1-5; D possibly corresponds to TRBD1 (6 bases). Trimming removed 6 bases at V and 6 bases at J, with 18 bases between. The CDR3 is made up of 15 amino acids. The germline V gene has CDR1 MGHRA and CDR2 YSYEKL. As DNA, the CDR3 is TGCGCCAGCAGGCTGGGCCAGGGGATCCTTCAGCCCCAGCATTTT. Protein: CASRLGQGILQPQHF.

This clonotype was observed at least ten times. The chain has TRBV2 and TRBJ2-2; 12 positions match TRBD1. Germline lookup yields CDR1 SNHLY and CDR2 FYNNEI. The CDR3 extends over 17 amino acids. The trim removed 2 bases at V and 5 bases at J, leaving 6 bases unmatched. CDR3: CASSEWGQGAYTGELFF. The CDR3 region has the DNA TGTGCCAGCAGTGAATGGGGACAGGGGGCCTATACCGGGGAGCTGTTTTTT.

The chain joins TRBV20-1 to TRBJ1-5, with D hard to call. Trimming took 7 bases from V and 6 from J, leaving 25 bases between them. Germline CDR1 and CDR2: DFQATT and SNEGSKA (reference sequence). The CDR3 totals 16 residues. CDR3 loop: CSVSAGGGAGTQPQHF. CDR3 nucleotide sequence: TGCAGTGTGTCAGCGGGCGGCGGCGCAGGCACTCAGCCCCAGCATTTT.

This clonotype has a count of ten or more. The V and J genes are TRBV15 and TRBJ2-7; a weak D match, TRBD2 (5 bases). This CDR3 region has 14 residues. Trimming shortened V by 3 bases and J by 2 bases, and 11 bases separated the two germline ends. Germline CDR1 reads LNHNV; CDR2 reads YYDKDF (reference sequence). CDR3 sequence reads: CATSREAAAYEQYF. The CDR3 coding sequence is TGTGCCACCAGCAGGGAAGCGGCAGCCTACGAGCAGTACTTC.

The DNA of the CDR3 is TGTGCCAGCAGCTTAAGCTTTATAGGTCCCCCGGGACAGGATAACTATGGCTACACCTTC. Protein: CASSLSFIGPPGQDNYGYTF. The rearrangement uses TRBV7-3 and TRBJ1-2, with TRBD1 matching 8 bases. V lost 1 base to trimming and J lost 1 base; unmatched junction nucleotides: 17. The CDR3 runs to 20 residues. Germline V gene sequence: CDR1 SGHTA, CDR2 FQGTGA.

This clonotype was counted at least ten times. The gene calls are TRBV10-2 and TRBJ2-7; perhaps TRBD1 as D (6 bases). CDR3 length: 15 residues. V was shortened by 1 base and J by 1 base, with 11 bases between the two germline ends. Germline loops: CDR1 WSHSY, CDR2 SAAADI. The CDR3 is CASSEWDTLSYEQYF. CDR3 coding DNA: TGCGCCAGCAGTGAGTGGGACACCTTGTCCTACGAGCAGTACTTC.